This T cell receptor (beta chain) appears in the sequencing data of a study of beta chain features in type 1 diabetes. Whole-study results and caveats: Type 1 diabetes patients showed a moderate but significant shortening of TCRB CDR3s in all four CD4+ subsets.

Reverse transcription of all isolated RNA meant that expressed TCRB transcripts were sequenced. Assay: immunoSEQ multiplex PCR; the TCRdb copy retains only in-frame clones and omits some. This table has 600,000 to 750,000 clones, under 15% appearing once. V was pared by 5 bases and J by 7 bases, with 18 bases between. Germline values: CDR1 LNHDA, CDR2 SQIVND (reference sequence). CDR3 size: 15 residues. This clone turned up a few times. The antigen is not known. The sequence came from a man aged 30 to 39 with type 1 diabetes. The rearrangement joins TRBV19 to TRBJ2-4; TRBD2 might be the D (6 bases). Sequencing was performed on naive CD4+ T cells from blood. CDR3 sequence: CASSLQAGPLNIQYF. The CDR3 nucleotides read TGTGCCAGTAGTCTACAAGCGGGCCCACTGAACATTCAGTACTTC.